This entry lists 10 T cell receptor beta chains sequenced from one sample in a study of cytomegalovirus exposure and HLA in healthy donors (dated by TCRdb to the late 2010s). Library prep was done by the immunoSEQ multiplex PCR assay. The multiplex PCR relied on a mix of 60 forward primers for TCR Vbeta segments and 13 reverse primers for TCR Jbeta segments. This is the immuneACCESS table as TCRdb keeps it, with only in-frame sequences that have V and J called. A part of the clones is gone; compared with another copy, unresolved V genes explain less than half, and the rest is unexplained. Present in this sample are over 200,000 clones, 70% to 85% of which were seen just once. The ten largest clones take up 3.8% of the sample. The source material was PBMCs. These receptors were collected from a male donor in good health and CMV-seronegative.

V is TRBV5-1 and J is TRBJ2-7; tentatively, D is TRBD2 (6 bases). Trimming stripped 7 bases from V and 3 bases from J, with 17 bases between. Germline loops: CDR1 SGHRS, CDR2 YFSETQ. This CDR3 has 14 amino acids. The CDR3 nucleotides read TGCGCCAGCGGACCGGGACTTACAAACTACGAGCAGTACTTC. Translated, it gives CASGPGLTNYEQYF. Supplemented by reference TRBV5-1 and TRBJ2-7, the full variable domain reads KAGVTQTPRYLIKTRGQQVTLSCSPISGHRSVSWYQQTPGQGLQFLFEYFSETQRNKGNFPGRFSGRQFSNSRSEMNVSTLELGDSALYLCASGPGLTNYEQYFGPGTRLTVT.

The V gene is TRBV29-1, the J gene TRBJ2-1; a possible D gene is TRBD2 (6 bases). The germline CDR1 and CDR2 sequences are SQVTM and ANQGSEA. Between the trimmed V and J ends, which lost 7 bases and 3 bases, there was a span of 10 bases. This CDR3 spans 12 amino acids. This CDR3 reads CSERRDYNEQFF. Here the CDR3 DNA reads TGCAGCGAGAGGCGGGACTACAATGAGCAGTTCTTC.

The rearrangement uses TRBV7-3 and TRBJ2-3, with 10 bases fitting TRBD2. The CDR3 runs to 14 residues. After removal of 4 bases from V and 3 bases from J, the junction contained 1 base not matched to a gene. In germline, CDR1 is SGHTA, CDR2 FQGTGA. The chain's CDR3 is CASSSAGGTDTQYF. CDR3 coding DNA: TGTGCCAGCAGCTCAGCGGGAGGGACAGATACGCAGTATTTT.

The chain couples TRBV18 to TRBJ2-2, with TRBD2 identical over 8 bases. J gave up 0 bases and V 5 bases, and 11 bases lay outside the gene matches. The CDR3 is 18 amino acids. Germline V gives CDR1 KGHSH, CDR2 LQKENI. The CDR3 coding sequence is TGTGCCAGCTCATCAACAGCTATAGCGGGAACGAACACCGGGGAGCTGTTTTTT. It yields the protein CASSSTAIAGTNTGELFF.

For the CDR3, the DNA is TGTGCCAGCACCCGACAGAACACCGGGGAGCTGTTTTTT. It yields the protein CASTRQNTGELFF. The V call is TRBV2, the J call TRBJ2-2; unclear D gene. Trimming stripped 7 bases from V and 1 base from J, with 7 bases between. The germline V gene encodes CDR1 SNHLY and CDR2 FYNNEI. The CDR3 runs 13 residues.

The chain combines TRBV7-3 with TRBJ2-1; 10 bases match TRBD2. Trimming at V came to 4 bases and at J to 6 bases, leaving 9 bases not matched to a gene. The CDR3 sequence is 16 residues long. Looked up from germline, CDR1 is SGHTA and CDR2 is FQGTGA. In DNA form, the CDR3 reads TGTGCCAGCAGCTCTATTCCTAGCGGGAGTGCCAATGAGCAGTTCTTC. It translates to CASSSIPSGSANEQFF.

V usage is TRBV19 and J usage is TRBJ2-7, with D possibly matching TRBD1 (6 bases). The CDR3 runs to 11 residues. The germline gives CDR1 LNHDA, CDR2 SQIVND (reference sequence). V lost 7 bases, J lost 4 bases, and 8 bases lay in between. DNA of the CDR3: TGTGCCAGTAAAAGGGGGTACGAGCAGTACTTC. Amino acids: CASKRGYEQYF.

The chain joins TRBV6-5 to TRBJ1-5, with TRBD1 identical over 9 bases. CDR3 length: 15 residues. Germline CDR1 and CDR2: MNHEY and SVGAGI. The trim removed 5 bases at V and 5 bases at J, leaving 7 bases unmatched. The CDR3 region has the DNA TGTGCCAGCAGTACCGGGGGACAGGGCTATCAGCCCCAGCATTTT. It is translated as CASSTGGQGYQPQHF.

The chain recombines TRBV5-1 with TRBJ1-2; 12 bases match TRBD1. Germline V lookup: CDR1 SGHRS, CDR2 YFSETQ. This CDR3 spans 18 amino acids. The V gene end was trimmed by 3 bases and the J gene end by 4 bases; junction bases not matched to a gene: 13. CDR3 protein: CASSSQAGTGGGSYGYTF. Written as DNA, the CDR3 is TGCGCCAGCAGCTCCCAAGCCGGGACAGGGGGCGGGAGCTATGGCTACACCTTC.

This clone came up a few times. The chain carries TRBV28 and TRBJ1-2; D gene unclear. CDR1 and CDR2 (germline): MDHEN, SYDVKM. Trimming took off 1 base at V and 8 bases at J, with 5 bases between the two ends. The CDR3 length is 11 residues. CDR3 sequence: CASSLSRGYTF. In DNA form, the CDR3 reads TGTGCCAGCAGTTTATCGAGAGGCTACACCTTC.